The next 9 T cell receptor beta chains were all read from a single sample in a study of shared clonotypes between healthy human individuals. Using immunoSEQ multiplex PCR, the repertoire was profiled, and TCRdb retains in-frame clones only, with some absent. The data hold 2,500,000 or so clones, with approximately 90% observed a single time. Sequencing was performed on naive CD4+ T cells from PBMCs. The subset: CD45RA+ positively selected. The receptors stem from a man between 18 and 29 years old in good health. Some clones in this sample may be carry-over from other donors' samples.

This clone was detected once. The chain recombines TRBV5-1 with TRBJ2-1, with a weak D call TRBD2 (6 bases). V was trimmed by 2 bases and J by 2 bases, leaving 14 bases between them. CDR1 is SGHRS and CDR2 is YFSETQ in the germline V gene. The CDR3 loop spans 16 amino acids. Here the CDR3 DNA reads TGCGCCAGCAGCTTCACAAATTTAGCGGCCTACAATGAGCAGTTCTTC. This encodes CASSFTNLAAYNEQFF.

V usage is TRBV5-4 and J usage is TRBJ1-2; D is unclear. V dropped 1 base and J dropped 1 base, with 8 bases sitting between them. CDR1 and CDR2 (germline): SGHNT, YYREEE (reference sequence). CDR3 size: 14 residues. For the CDR3, the DNA is TGTGCCAGCAGCTTGACGCAGGATAACTATGGCTACACCTTC. Amino acid sequence: CASSLTQDNYGYTF.

This chain uses TRBV5-5 with TRBJ2-7; D call uncertain. V shed 1 base and J shed 6 bases, with 11 bases lying between them. Germline values: CDR1 SGHKS, CDR2 YYEKEE (reference sequence). The CDR3 length is 13 residues. The CDR3 DNA is TGTGCCAGCAGCTTGTTGGTGGTAGGCGAGCAGTACTTC. Translated: CASSLLVVGEQYF.

A word on this clone: This sample includes further DNA sequences coding for the same CDR3. Here the CDR3 reads CASSPGVGQPQHF. The CDR3 bases are TGCGCCAGCAGTCCTGGGGTGGGACAGCCCCAGCATTTT. This sequence joins TRBV5-1 and TRBJ1-5; D is ambiguous. This CDR3 spans 13 amino acids. The germline V gene encodes CDR1 SGHRS and CDR2 YFSETQ. V lost 5 bases, J lost 7 bases, and 13 bases lay in between.

The chain has TRBV27 and TRBJ1-1, with 7 nucleotides matching TRBD1. V shed 2 bases and J 4 bases; nucleotides not matched to a gene: 4. The CDR3 length is 14 residues. From germline, CDR1 is MNHEY and CDR2 SMNVEV (reference sequence). CDR3 sequence (DNA): TGTGCCAGCAGTTTAACGACAGGGACCACTGAAGCTTTCTTT. Encoded protein: CASSLTTGTTEAFF.

This chain's CDR3 is CAWSRTNEKLFF. In DNA, the CDR3 is TGTGCCTGGAGTCGGACAAACGAAAAACTGTTTTTT. The chain combines TRBV30 with TRBJ1-4; weak D call: TRBD1 (5 bases). The V gene lost 2 bases and the J gene lost 8 bases, with 9 bases spanning the gap. Germline loops: CDR1 GTSNPN, CDR2 SVGIG (reference sequence). This CDR3 spans 12 amino acids. The whole variable domain, filled in from reference TRBV30 and TRBJ1-4, reads SQTIHQWPATLVQPVGSPLSLECTVEGTSNPNLYWYRQAAGRGLQLLFYSVGIGQISSEVPQNLSASRPQDRQFILSSKKLLLSDSGFYLCAWSRTNEKLFFGSGTQLSVL.

The chain links TRBV5-1 to TRBJ1-1; 8 nucleotides agree with TRBD1. The CDR3 consists of 16 residues. After removal of 3 bases from V and 1 base from J, the junction contained 8 bases not matched to a gene. Germline V lookup: CDR1 SGHRS, CDR2 YFSETQ. CDR3: CASSSTGGPPNTEAFF. The DNA for the CDR3 is TGCGCCAGCAGCTCCACAGGGGGTCCACCGAACACTGAAGCTTTCTTT.

This chain links TRBV7-6 with TRBJ2-5; either TRBD1 or TRBD2 may fit D (5 bases each). V was cut by 0 bases and J by 5 bases, with 19 bases left in between. This CDR3 region has 17 residues. Germline V CDR1 and CDR2: SGHVS, FNYEAQ. CDR3 in DNA: TGTGCCAGCAGCTTAGCTTCGGGACGGCAGTTATGGGAGACCCAGTACTTC. Translating gives CASSLASGRQLWETQYF.

The V gene is TRBV7-8, the J gene TRBJ2-1; D call uncertain. CDR1 is SGHVS, CDR2 FQNEAQ, per germline. V lost 8 bases and J lost 0, with 14 bases in between. There are 15 residues in the CDR3. The CDR3 protein is CASLVSLTSYNEQFF. CDR3 coding DNA: TGTGCCAGCCTGGTTTCTTTGACCTCCTACAATGAGCAGTTCTTC.